One sample yielded the 26 T cell receptor beta chains listed below, sequenced in a study of spatial heterogeneity in lung cancer. Each CDR3 protein is one row after TCRdb ran MiXCR on the 5' RACE reads. The top ten clones hold roughly 10% of a sample with about 13,000 distinct CDR3 sequences, approximately 5.6% of them seen once. Time point here: sample taken at primary tumor resection. No antigen has been assigned to these receptors. General study findings and limits: One measure, the expanded intratumoral alpha and beta TCR count, tracked tumor mutation counts.

Sequencing used lung tumor tissue, obtained at surgery. All receptors come from a female donor with early-stage non-small cell lung cancer.

This clonotype was seen repeatedly, ten times or more. This beta chain represents an off-target read in a library built for alpha chains; its size is of limited meaning. The V and J genes are TRBV2 and TRBJ2-3; the match to TRBD2 covers 7 bases. This CDR3 is 16 amino acids long. The junction had 8 bases not matched to a gene; V was cut back by 5 bases and J by 0 bases. Germline CDR1 is SNHLY and CDR2 is FYNNEI. The CDR3 nucleotides read TGTGCCAGCAGTACTCAAGCGGGGCTAAGCACAGATACGCAGTATTTT. As protein: CASSTQAGLSTDTQYF.

This clonotype was recorded many times. Found in a library prepared for alpha chains, this beta chain is an off-target read, and its abundance has little meaning. The chain joins TRBV7-6 to TRBJ2-5; D is unresolved. The V and J ends lost 2 bases and 7 bases respectively, with 20 bases between them. The germline V gene encodes CDR1 SGHVS and CDR2 FNYEAQ. This CDR3 region has 16 residues. As DNA, the CDR3 is TGTGCCAGCAGCTTATATCCACCCAGCCGCTTTGCGACCCAGTACTTC. Residues: CASSLYPPSRFATQYF.

This clonotype came up many times. For a library built for alpha chains, this beta chain is a stray read; little rests on its size. The rearrangement links TRBV5-8 to TRBJ1-1, with D perhaps matching TRBD1 (5 bases). The CDR3 sequence is 12 residues long. Germline CDR1 and CDR2: SGHTS and YDEGEE. V lost 1 base and J 10 bases, leaving 11 bases between the germline ends. CDR3 in amino acids: CASSLMGVGAFF. DNA for the CDR3: TGTGCCAGCAGCTTGATGGGGGTAGGAGCTTTCTTT.

This clonotype was detected many times. Since it is a stray read in a library aimed at alpha chains, this beta chain has a size that is not meaningful. The V call is TRBV7-9, the J call TRBJ2-6; a possible D gene is TRBD1 (5 bases). The CDR3 covers 13 residues. V lost 1 base and J 9 bases, leaving 7 bases between the germline ends. Per germline, CDR1 SEHNR and CDR2 FQNEAQ (reference sequence). In nucleotides, the CDR3 is TGTGCCAGCAGCTTAGGACAGTACAACGTCCTGACTTTC. Translating gives CASSLGQYNVLTF.

In this sample, this clonotype is medium-sized. For a library built for alpha chains, this beta chain is a stray read; little rests on its size. The V call is TRBV4-2, the J call TRBJ1-5; TRBD1 might be the D (6 bases). This CDR3 has 14 residues. The germline gives CDR1 LGHNA, CDR2 YNFKEQ. V was cut by 0 bases and J by 9 bases, with 12 bases left in between. Written as DNA, the CDR3 is TGTGCCAGCAGCCAAGATATAGGGGGACGGCCCCAGCATTTT. It yields the protein CASSQDIGGRPQHF.

This clonotype is termed medium-sized. Since it is a stray read in a library aimed at alpha chains, this beta chain has a size that is not meaningful. The chain carries TRBV5-1 and TRBJ1-2; TRBD1 might be the D (6 bases). The germline V and J ends were trimmed by 5 bases and 4 bases, with 12 bases remaining between them. This CDR3 has 13 residues. CDR1 SGHRS and CDR2 YFSETQ come from the germline V gene. The CDR3 region is CASRRGGPYGYTF. The CDR3 nucleotides read TGCGCCAGCAGGCGAGGGGGGCCCTATGGCTACACCTTC.

This clonotype has ten or more counts. This beta chain turned up in a library designed for alpha chains; as an off-target read, its abundance says little. The chain's CDR3 is CASSEDIWTGTDTQYF. CDR3 coding DNA: TGTGCCAGCAGTGAAGACATATGGACAGGCACAGATACGCAGTATTTT. The gene calls are TRBV6-1 and TRBJ2-3, with D possibly being TRBD1 (6 bases). V dropped 1 base and J dropped 1 base, with 12 bases sitting between them. The CDR3 totals 16 residues. Germline lookup yields CDR1 MNHNS and CDR2 SASEGT.

This clonotype was counted at least ten times. Found in a library prepared for alpha chains, this beta chain is an off-target read, and its abundance has little meaning. The rearrangement uses TRBV7-3 and TRBJ1-1; 9 bases align to TRBD1. V dropped 6 bases and J dropped 4; count of bases not matched to a gene: 3. Germline CDR1 reads SGHTA; CDR2 reads FQGTGA. The CDR3 has 13 residues. DNA for the CDR3: TGTGCCAGCAGTCCACAGGGGGCCACTGAAGCTTTCTTT. Translating gives CASSPQGATEAFF. The full variable domain, in which reference TRBV7-3 and TRBJ1-1 provide the parts outside the CDR3, is GAGVSQTPSNKVTEKGKYVELRCDPISGHTALYWYRQSLGQGPEFLIYFQGTGAADDSGLPNDRFFAVRPEGSVSTLKIQRTERGDSAVYLCASSPQGATEAFFGQGTRLTVV.

The sample holds many counts of this clonotype. Because the library targeted alpha chains, this beta chain is an off-target read whose size means little. This rearrangement joins TRBV29-1 to TRBJ2-1; 7 positions agree with TRBD1. Germline values: CDR1 SQVTM, CDR2 ANQGSEA. This CDR3 is 18 amino acids long. With 5 bases clipped from V and 5 bases from J, the junction kept 21 bases outside the gene matches. This chain's CDR3 is CSVHLYHPQGSDNNEQFF. The CDR3 region has the DNA TGCAGCGTTCACCTGTACCATCCACAGGGGTCCGACAACAATGAGCAGTTCTTC.

Ten or more counts support this clonotype. This beta chain lies outside the target of a library built for alpha chains; its clone size means little. The chain uses TRBV28 and TRBJ1-2; unclear D gene. V shed 3 bases and J shed 5 bases, with 10 bases lying between them. Germline V CDR1 and CDR2: MDHEN, SYDVKM. This CDR3 is 13 amino acids long. The CDR3 DNA reads as TGTGCCAGCAGTTTGGAGGAGGCATATGGCTACACCTTC. Translation: CASSLEEAYGYTF.

This clonotype has at least ten counts. This beta chain is an off-target read within a library intended for alpha chains, so its frequency means little. The chain combines TRBV2 with TRBJ1-1; unclear D gene. V lost 1 base and J 5 bases, leaving 5 bases between the germline ends. The CDR3 covers 12 residues. Germline lookup yields CDR1 SNHLY and CDR2 FYNNEI. The CDR3 DNA reads TGTGCCAGCAGTGAAGGGCCTACTGAAGCTTTCTTT. This sequence encodes CASSEGPTEAFF.

This clonotype was recorded many times. Since it is a stray read in a library aimed at alpha chains, this beta chain has a size that is not meaningful. This chain uses TRBV7-2 with TRBJ2-1; the match to TRBD2 covers 8 bases. CDR1 is SGHTA, CDR2 FQGNSA, per germline. The ends lost 2 bases at V and 8 bases at J; junction bases unmatched: 14. The CDR3 is 17 amino acids. The CDR3 DNA reads TGTGCCAGCAGCTTAACTGCGCGGGGGGCCCCCAGCTATGAGCAGTTCTTC. It translates to CASSLTARGAPSYEQFF.

This clonotype has at least ten counts. The size of this beta chain means little, since it is a stray read in a library made for alpha chains. DNA of the CDR3: TGCAGTGCTAGAAGGTATAGCAATCAGCCCCAGCATTTT. Protein product: CSARRYSNQPQHF. The chain has TRBV20-1 and TRBJ1-5, with D hard to call. V was trimmed by 2 bases and J by 0 bases, leaving 5 bases between them. Germline values: CDR1 DFQATT, CDR2 SNEGSKA (reference sequence). The length of the CDR3 is 13 residues.

This clonotype was counted at least ten times. This beta chain came through as a stray read in a library set up for alpha chains, and its size says little. The chain has TRBV27 and TRBJ2-1; 7 nucleotides agree with TRBD1. This CDR3 contains 13 residues. V was pared by 5 bases and J by 16 bases, with 14 bases of the junction left unmatched. CDR1 and CDR2 from the germline V gene are MNHEY and SMNVEV (reference sequence). The DNA for the CDR3 is TGTGCCAGCAGTCTCTCGGGACAGTCTTCGGCCTTCTTC. Amino acid sequence: CASSLSGQSSAFF.

There are many counts of this clonotype. Within a library made for alpha chains, this beta chain is off target, and its count is uninformative. This chain connects TRBV10-3 to TRBJ2-3; D not certain. V was pared by 8 bases and J by 0 bases, with 9 bases between. This CDR3 region has 13 residues. Per the germline V gene, CDR1 is ENHRY and CDR2 is SYGVKD. The CDR3, as DNA: TGTGCCATCCAACAGTATAGCACAGATACGCAGTATTTT. It encodes CAIQQYSTDTQYF.

By sample share, this clonotype is medium-sized (0.01 to 0.1%). This beta chain is a stray read from a library made for alpha chains; its abundance is not meaningful. V gene TRBV13 combines with J gene TRBJ2-3, with D hard to call. Looked up from germline, CDR1 is PRHDT and CDR2 is FYEKMQ (reference sequence). This CDR3 has 13 residues. V was shortened by 1 base and J by 6 bases, with 8 bases between the two germline ends. CDR3 residues: CASSLVRLDTQYF. The DNA for the CDR3 is TGTGCCAGCAGCTTAGTCCGTCTTGATACGCAGTATTTT.

The sample holds many counts of this clonotype. Being off target in a library aimed at alpha chains, this beta chain has a size of little meaning. In DNA, the CDR3 is TGTGCCAGCACCGAGACTAGCGGGAGGGCCTTAGATACGCAGTATTTT. The encoded protein is CASTETSGRALDTQYF. V usage is TRBV12-3 or TRBV12-4 and J usage is TRBJ2-3; 14 nucleotides line up with TRBD2. The CDR3 covers 16 residues. Trimming cost V 7 bases and J 5 bases; bases outside gene matches: 8.

This clonotype ranks as medium-sized. Little can be read into the size of this beta chain, an off-target read in a library designed for alpha chains. V gene TRBV20-1 combines with J gene TRBJ2-7; D is uncertain. CDR1 DFQATT and CDR2 SNEGSKA come from the germline V gene (reference sequence). Trimming left V 3 bases short and J 2 bases short, with 11 bases between. The CDR3 totals 13 residues. The CDR3 reads CSASGLAPYEQYF. The CDR3 DNA is TGCAGTGCTAGTGGGCTGGCGCCCTACGAGCAGTACTTC.

This clonotype appeared many times. This beta chain represents an off-target read in a library built for alpha chains; its size is of limited meaning. CDR3 nucleotides: TGTGCCACCTACCCAGGCTTGGGCACTGAAGCTTTCTTT. This codes for CATYPGLGTEAFF. V gene TRBV7-8 combines with J gene TRBJ1-1; D unresolved. The CDR3 extends over 13 amino acids. Looked up from germline, CDR1 is SGHVS and CDR2 is FQNEAQ. V lost 10 bases, J lost 4 bases, and 16 bases lay in between.

In this sample, this clonotype turned up many times. With the library built for alpha chains, this beta chain is off target and its frequency is not meaningful. The J gene is TRBJ2-3, the V gene TRBV20-1; D is ambiguous. Germline lookup yields CDR1 DFQATT and CDR2 SNEGSKA (reference sequence). V lost 1 base and J 6 bases, leaving 11 bases between the germline ends. This CDR3 contains 13 residues. The CDR3 protein is CSARVVSWDTQYF. As DNA, the CDR3 is TGCAGTGCTAGAGTTGTGTCATGGGATACGCAGTATTTT.

This clonotype came up many times. This beta chain is an unintended read in a library built for alpha chains; its size means little. This chain uses TRBV20-1 with TRBJ1-2; D not resolved. Trimming shortened V by 3 bases and J by 8 bases, and 22 bases separated the two germline ends. Germline CDR1 and CDR2: DFQATT and SNEGSKA (reference sequence). This CDR3 has 15 residues. The CDR3 nucleotides read TGCAGTGCTAGTTCCCCGGGATCCCAGGCGAGGGGCTACACCTTC. Encoded protein: CSASSPGSQARGYTF.

This clonotype came up many times. This beta chain is a stray sequence in a library constructed for alpha chains; its clone size is not meaningful. V usage is TRBV7-9 and J usage is TRBJ2-2; D unclear. The CDR3 is 15 residues long. The V end lost 2 bases, the J end lost 4 bases, and 11 bases lay between the germline ends. Germline lookup yields CDR1 SEHNR and CDR2 FQNEAQ (reference sequence). CDR3 in amino acids: CASSLLAGPTGELFF. The CDR3 nucleotides are TGTGCCAGCAGCTTATTGGCAGGTCCCACCGGGGAGCTGTTTTTT. The entire variable domain, with the rest obtained from reference TRBV7-9 and TRBJ2-2, is as follows: DTGVSQNPRHKITKRGQNVTFRCDPISEHNRLYWYRQTLGQGPEFLTYFQNEAQLEKSRLLSDRFSAERPKGSFSTLEIQRTEQGDSAMYLCASSLLAGPTGELFFGEGSRLTVL.

This clonotype has at least ten counts. Because this beta chain is a stray read in a library intended to capture alpha chains, its abundance should not be given much weight. V usage is TRBV4-2 and J usage is TRBJ2-2; no firm D call. The CDR3 totals 14 residues. In germline, CDR1 is LGHNA, CDR2 YNFKEQ. V was clipped by 1 base and J by 4 bases, with 7 bases between them. The CDR3 here is CASSQARFTGELFF. In DNA, the CDR3 is TGTGCCAGCAGCCAAGCAAGATTCACCGGGGAGCTGTTTTTT.

This clonotype was observed at least ten times. Since it is a stray read in a library aimed at alpha chains, this beta chain has a size that is not meaningful. V and J are TRBV20-1 and TRBJ1-5; 8 nucleotides agree with TRBD1. CDR3 length: 13 residues. The germline CDR1 and CDR2 sequences are DFQATT and SNEGSKA (reference sequence). Germline trimming cut 6 bases from V and 7 bases from J; bases unmatched to any gene: 8. CDR3 sequence: CSAAGGAGQPQHF. The CDR3 DNA reads as TGCAGTGCCGCAGGGGGCGCGGGGCAGCCCCAGCATTTT.

This clonotype was picked up many times. This beta chain is a stray read from a library made for alpha chains; its abundance is not meaningful. J is TRBJ1-1 and V is TRBV12-3 or TRBV12-4, with D maybe TRBD1 (6 bases). CDR3 length equals 16 residues. Trimming cost V 3 bases and J 0 bases, with 14 bases left between them. CDR3 bases: TGTGCCAGCAGTTTTCCGGGGGCGGGGATGAACACTGAAGCTTTCTTT. Translation gives CASSFPGAGMNTEAFF.

Relative to its sample, this clonotype is medium-sized (0.01 to 0.1%). Little can be read into the size of this beta chain, an off-target read in a library designed for alpha chains. V is TRBV12-3 or TRBV12-4 and J is TRBJ1-1; 7 bases align to TRBD1. The CDR3 has 14 amino acids. Trimming cost V 5 bases and J 1 base; bases outside gene matches: 4. The CDR3 loop is CASSLRGENTEAFF. The CDR3 DNA reads as TGTGCCAGCAGTCTCAGGGGGGAGAACACTGAAGCTTTCTTT.